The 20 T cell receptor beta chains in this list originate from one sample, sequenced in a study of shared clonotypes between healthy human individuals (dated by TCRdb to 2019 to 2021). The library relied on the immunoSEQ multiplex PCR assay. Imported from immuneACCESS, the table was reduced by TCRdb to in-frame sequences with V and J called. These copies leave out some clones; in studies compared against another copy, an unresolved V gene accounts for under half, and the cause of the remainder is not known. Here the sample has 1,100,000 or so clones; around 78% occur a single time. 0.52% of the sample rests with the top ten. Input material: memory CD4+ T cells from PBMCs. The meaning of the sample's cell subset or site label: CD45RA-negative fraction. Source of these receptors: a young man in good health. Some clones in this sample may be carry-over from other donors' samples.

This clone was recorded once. CDR3 bases: TGTGCCAGCAGCCAAGAGGGGGTATACTCTGGAAACACCATATATTTT. It translates to CASSQEGVYSGNTIYF. V usage is TRBV7-2 and J usage is TRBJ1-3; a possible D gene is TRBD1 (6 bases). V was shortened by 5 bases and J by 0 bases, with 14 bases between the two germline ends. The CDR3 has 16 amino acids. The germline V gene has CDR1 SGHTA and CDR2 FQGNSA.

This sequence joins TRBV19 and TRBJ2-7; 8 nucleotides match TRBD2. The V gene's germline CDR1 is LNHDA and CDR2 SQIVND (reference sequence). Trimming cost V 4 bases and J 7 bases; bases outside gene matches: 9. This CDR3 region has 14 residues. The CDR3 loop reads CASSRGSGIGEQYF. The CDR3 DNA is TGTGCCAGTAGTAGAGGTAGCGGGATTGGAGAGCAGTACTTC.

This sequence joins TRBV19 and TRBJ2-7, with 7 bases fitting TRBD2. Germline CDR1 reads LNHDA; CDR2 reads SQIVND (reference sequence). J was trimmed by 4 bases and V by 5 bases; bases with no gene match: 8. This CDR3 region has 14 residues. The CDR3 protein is CASSRRLADYEQYF. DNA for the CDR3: TGTGCCAGTAGTCGTCGACTAGCAGATTACGAGCAGTACTTC.

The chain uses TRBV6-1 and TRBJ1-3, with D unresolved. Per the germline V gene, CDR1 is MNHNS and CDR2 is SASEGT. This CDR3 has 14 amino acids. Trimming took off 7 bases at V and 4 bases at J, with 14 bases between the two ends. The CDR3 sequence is CASTAPHIGNTIYF. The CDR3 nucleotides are TGTGCCAGCACCGCCCCTCACATCGGAAACACCATATATTTT.

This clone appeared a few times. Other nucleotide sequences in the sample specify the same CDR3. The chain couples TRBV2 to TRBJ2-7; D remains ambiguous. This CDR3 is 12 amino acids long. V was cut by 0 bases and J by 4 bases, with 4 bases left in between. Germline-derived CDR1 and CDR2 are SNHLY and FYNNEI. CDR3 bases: TGTGCCAGCAGTGAAGCGTCATACGAGCAGTACTTC. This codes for CASSEASYEQYF.

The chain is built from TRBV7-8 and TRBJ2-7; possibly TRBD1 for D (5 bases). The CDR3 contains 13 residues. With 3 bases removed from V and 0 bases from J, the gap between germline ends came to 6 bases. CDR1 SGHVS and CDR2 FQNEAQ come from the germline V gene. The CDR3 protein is CASSLTASYEQYF. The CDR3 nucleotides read TGTGCCAGCAGCTTGACAGCCTCCTACGAGCAGTACTTC.

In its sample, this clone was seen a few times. This chain's CDR3 is CASSPLGQPPFF. DNA for the CDR3: TGTGCCAGCAGTCCCCTGGGGCAGCCTCCTTTCTTT. The chain links TRBV5-4 to TRBJ1-1; tentative D call: TRBD1 (5 bases). The germline V gene encodes CDR1 SGHNT and CDR2 YYREEE (reference sequence). V shed 5 bases and J shed 12 bases, with 17 bases lying between them. This CDR3 is 12 amino acids long.

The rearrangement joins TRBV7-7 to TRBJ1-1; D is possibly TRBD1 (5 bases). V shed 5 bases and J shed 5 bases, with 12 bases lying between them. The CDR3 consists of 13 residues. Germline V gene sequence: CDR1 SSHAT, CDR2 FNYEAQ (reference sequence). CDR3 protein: CASSAGQWTEAFF. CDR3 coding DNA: TGTGCCAGCAGCGCAGGACAATGGACTGAAGCTTTCTTT.

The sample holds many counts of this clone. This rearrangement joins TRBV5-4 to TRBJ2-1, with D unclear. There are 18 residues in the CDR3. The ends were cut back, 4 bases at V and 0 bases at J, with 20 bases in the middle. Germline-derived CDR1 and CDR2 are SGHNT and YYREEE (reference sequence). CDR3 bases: TGTGCCAGCAGCCCCGGCCCATTTGTGGGAAGCTCCTACAATGAGCAGTTCTTC. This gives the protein CASSPGPFVGSSYNEQFF. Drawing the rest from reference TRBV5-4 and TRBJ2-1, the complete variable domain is ETGVTQSPTHLIKTRGQQVTLRCSSQSGHNTVSWYQQALGQGPQFIFQYYREEENGRGNFPPRFSGLQFPNYSSELNVNALELDDSALYLCASSPGPFVGSSYNEQFFGPGTRLTVL.

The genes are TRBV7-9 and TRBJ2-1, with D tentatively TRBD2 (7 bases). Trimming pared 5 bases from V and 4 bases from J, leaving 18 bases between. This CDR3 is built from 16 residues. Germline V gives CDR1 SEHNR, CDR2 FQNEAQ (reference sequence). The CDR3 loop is CASSPLGGATYNEQFF. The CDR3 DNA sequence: TGTGCCAGCAGCCCCTTGGGGGGGGCAACATACAATGAGCAGTTCTTC.

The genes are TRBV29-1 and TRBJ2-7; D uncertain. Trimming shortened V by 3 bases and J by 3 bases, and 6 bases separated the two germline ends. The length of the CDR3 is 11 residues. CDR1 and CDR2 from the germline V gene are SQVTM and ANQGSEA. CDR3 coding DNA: TGCAGCGTTGAGACGGGCTACGAGCAGTACTTC. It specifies CSVETGYEQYF.

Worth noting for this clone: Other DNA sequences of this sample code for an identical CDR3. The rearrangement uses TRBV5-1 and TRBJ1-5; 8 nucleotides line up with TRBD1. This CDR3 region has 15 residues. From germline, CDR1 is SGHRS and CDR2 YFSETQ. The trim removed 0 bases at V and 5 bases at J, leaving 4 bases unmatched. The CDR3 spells CASSLGQGAYQPQHF. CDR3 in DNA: TGCGCCAGCAGCTTGGGGCAGGGGGCATATCAGCCCCAGCATTTT.

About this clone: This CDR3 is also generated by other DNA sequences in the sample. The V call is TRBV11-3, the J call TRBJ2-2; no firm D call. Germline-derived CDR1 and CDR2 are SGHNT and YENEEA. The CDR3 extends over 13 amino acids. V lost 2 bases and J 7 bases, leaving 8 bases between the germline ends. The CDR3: CASSLRAGGELFF. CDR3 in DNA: TGTGCCAGCAGCTTACGTGCCGGCGGGGAGCTGTTTTTT.

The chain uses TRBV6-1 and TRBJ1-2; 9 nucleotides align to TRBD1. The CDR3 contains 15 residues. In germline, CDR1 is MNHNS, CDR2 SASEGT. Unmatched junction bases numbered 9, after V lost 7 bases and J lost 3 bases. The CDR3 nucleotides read TGTGCCAGCACAGCCTTAACAGGGGGCTACTATGGCTACACCTTC. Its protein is CASTALTGGYYGYTF.

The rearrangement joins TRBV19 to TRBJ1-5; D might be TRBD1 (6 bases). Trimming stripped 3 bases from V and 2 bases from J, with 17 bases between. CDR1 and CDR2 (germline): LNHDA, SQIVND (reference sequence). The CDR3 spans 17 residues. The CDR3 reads CASSIREQGSGNQPQHF. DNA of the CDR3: TGTGCCAGTAGTATTCGGGAACAGGGAAGTGGCAATCAGCCCCAGCATTTT.

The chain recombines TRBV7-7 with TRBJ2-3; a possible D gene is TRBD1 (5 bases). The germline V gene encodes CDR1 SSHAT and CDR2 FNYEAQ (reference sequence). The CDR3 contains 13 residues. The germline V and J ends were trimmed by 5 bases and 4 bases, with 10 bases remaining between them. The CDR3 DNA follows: TGTGCCAGCAGCGTCAGGGTTGCAGATACGCAGTATTTT. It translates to CASSVRVADTQYF.

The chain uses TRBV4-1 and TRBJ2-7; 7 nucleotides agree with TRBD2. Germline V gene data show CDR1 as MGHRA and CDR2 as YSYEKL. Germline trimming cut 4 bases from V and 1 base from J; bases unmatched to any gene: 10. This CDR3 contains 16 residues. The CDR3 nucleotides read TGCGCCAGCAGCCCTAGCGGAGTAACGCATTCCTACGAGCAGTACTTC. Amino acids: CASSPSGVTHSYEQYF.

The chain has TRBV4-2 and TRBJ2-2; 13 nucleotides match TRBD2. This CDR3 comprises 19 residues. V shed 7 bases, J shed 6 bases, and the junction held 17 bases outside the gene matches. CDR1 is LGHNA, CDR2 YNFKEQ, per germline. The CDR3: CASTRRSSGLAGYAGELFF. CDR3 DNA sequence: TGTGCCAGCACTAGACGTTCTTCGGGACTAGCGGGATACGCCGGGGAGCTGTTTTTT.

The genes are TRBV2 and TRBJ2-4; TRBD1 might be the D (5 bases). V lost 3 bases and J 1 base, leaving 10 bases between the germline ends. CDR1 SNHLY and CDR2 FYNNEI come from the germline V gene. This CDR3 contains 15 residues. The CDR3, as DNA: TGTGCCAGCAGTGATAGGGGTTCTGCCAAAAACATTCAGTACTTC. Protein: CASSDRGSAKNIQYF.

CDR3 nucleotide sequence: TGTGCCAGCAGTTCCGCCGGGACAAGTATATCCAATGAGCAGTTCTTC. This gives the protein CASSSAGTSISNEQFF. The gene calls are TRBV28 and TRBJ2-1; weak D call: TRBD1 (6 bases). This CDR3 region has 16 residues. Trimming took 4 bases from V and 6 from J, leaving 19 bases between them. CDR1 and CDR2 from the germline V gene are MDHEN and SYDVKM. Combining the CDR3 with reference TRBV28 and TRBJ2-1 gives the whole variable domain DVKVTQSSRYLVKRTGEKVFLECVQDMDHENMFWYRQDPGLGLRLIYFSYDVKMKEKGDIPEGYSVSREKKERFSLILESASTNQTSMYLCASSSAGTSISNEQFFGPGTRLTVL.